This TCR beta chain was captured in a study of T cells in Graves' hyperthyroidism and ophthalmopathy. TCR beta CDR3 region amplification was performed from RNA transcripts. Using the HTBI primer set, a first-round RT-PCR was run on the TCR CDR3. Via MiXCR, TCRdb re-called the multiplex PCR reads, giving one row per CDR3 protein. The sample contains some 380,000 distinct CDR3 sequences, 13% of which appear only once. This CDR3 is built from 14 residues. CDR1 and CDR2 from the germline V gene are DFQATT and SNEGSKA (reference sequence). Trimming cost V 0 bases and J 2 bases, with 11 bases left between them. The diagnoses drew upon clinical symptoms, serum thyroxine and TRAb, thyroid ultrasound and orbital computed tomography. This clonotype was counted at least ten times.

Sample: blood. This rearrangement joins TRBV20-1 to TRBJ2-7; D ambiguous. The receptor was derived from a man younger than 40 with Graves' hyperthyroidism that later progressed to Graves' ophthalmopathy. Here the CDR3 reads CSAREVTRTYEQYF. CDR3 nucleotides: TGCAGTGCTAGAGAAGTGACGAGGACCTACGAGCAGTACTTC.